What follows are 7 T cell receptor beta chains derived from one specimen sequenced in a study of regulatory T cells in long-lasting Graves disease. As for time point: persistent/refractory GD, antithyroid drugs over 5 years with positive TRAb. Researchers made the TCR library from RNA that was extracted from PBMCs. CDR3 regions were amplified by Arm-PCR using iRepertoire HTBI primers to build TCR beta libraries. Via MiXCR, TCRdb re-called the multiplex PCR reads, giving one row per CDR3 protein. Of 390,000 or so distinct CDR3 sequences detected, more than 20% appear once; the ten largest clones hold 25% to 35%. The sample here was peripheral blood mononuclear cells (PBMCs), taken when the disease was refractory, from a patient treated with antithyroid drugs. These receptors were obtained from a middle-aged woman with Graves disease.

The chain combines TRBV2 with TRBJ2-1; 14 nucleotides align to TRBD2. The CDR3 totals 17 residues. V lost 6 bases, J lost 6 bases, and 10 bases stayed unmatched. Germline lookup yields CDR1 SNHLY and CDR2 FYNNEI. CDR3 protein: CASSFSGTSGSFNEQFF. The DNA for the CDR3 is TGTGCCAGCAGCTTTTCCGGGACTAGCGGGAGTTTCAATGAGCAGTTCTTC.

V and J are TRBV20-1 and TRBJ1-1; 7 nucleotides align to TRBD1. From germline, CDR1 is DFQATT and CDR2 SNEGSKA (reference sequence). The CDR3 runs 15 residues. Trimming cost V 4 bases and J 0 bases; bases outside gene matches: 8. The CDR3 coding sequence is TGCAGTGCTAAGGGACAGAGGAACATGAACACTGAAGCTTTCTTT. Translated: CSAKGQRNMNTEAFF.

Only a few counts were recorded for this clonotype. The genes are TRBV7-3 and TRBJ2-7; D gene ambiguous. The CDR3 consists of 14 residues. Germline CDR1 and CDR2: SGHTA and FQGTGA. Deletions cut 5 bases from V and 0 bases from J, with 11 bases between. The CDR3 sequence: CASSADGNSYEQYF. CDR3 coding DNA: TGTGCCAGCAGCGCGGACGGAAACTCCTACGAGCAGTACTTC.

Comment on this clonotype: A much more abundant neighbour one base away suggests this may be a read error. CDR3 loop: CACSPQYPANTGELFF. The CDR3 DNA sequence: TGTGCCTGCAGTCCACAGTACCCCGCGAACACCGGGGAGCTGTTTTTT. This sequence joins TRBV2 and TRBJ2-2; D unresolved. This CDR3 comprises 16 residues. CDR1 and CDR2 from the germline V gene are SNHLY and FYNNEI. The full variable domain, rest sourced from reference TRBV2 and TRBJ2-2, is EPEVTQTPSHQVTQMGQEVILRCVPISNHLYFYWYRQILGQKVEFLVSFYNNEISEKSEIFDDQFSVERPDGSNFTLKIRSTKLEDSAMYFCACSPQYPANTGELFFGEGSRLTVL.

The V and J genes are TRBV20-1 and TRBJ1-5; 9 nucleotides line up with TRBD1. Per the germline V gene, CDR1 is DFQATT and CDR2 is SNEGSKA (reference sequence). The CDR3 contains 13 residues. With 6 bases clipped from V and 5 bases from J, the junction kept 5 bases outside the gene matches. The DNA of the CDR3 is TGCAGTGCGGTGGGACAGGGCCATCAGCCCCAGCATTTT. Translation gives CSAVGQGHQPQHF.

The chain recombines TRBV28 with TRBJ2-7, with 10 bases lining up with TRBD2. The CDR3 runs to 14 residues. Unmatched junction bases numbered 7, after V lost 7 bases and J lost 4 bases. The germline V gene has CDR1 MDHEN and CDR2 SYDVKM. CDR3 in amino acids: CASTTSGNRYEQYF. CDR3 nucleotides: TGTGCCAGCACCACTAGCGGGAATCGATACGAGCAGTACTTC. The full variable domain, completed using reference TRBV28 and TRBJ2-7, is DVKVTQSSRYLVKRTGEKVFLECVQDMDHENMFWYRQDPGLGLRLIYFSYDVKMKEKGDIPEGYSVSREKKERFSLILESASTNQTSMYLCASTTSGNRYEQYFGPGTRLTVT.

The chain carries TRBV7-9 and TRBJ1-1; the D is unclear. This CDR3 has 12 residues. V shed 3 bases and J shed 7 bases, with 9 bases lying between them. CDR1 and CDR2 from the germline V gene are SEHNR and FQNEAQ (reference sequence). CDR3 bases: TGTGCCAGCAGCTTGGAGGTGGGTGAAGCTTTCTTT. It translates to CASSLEVGEAFF.